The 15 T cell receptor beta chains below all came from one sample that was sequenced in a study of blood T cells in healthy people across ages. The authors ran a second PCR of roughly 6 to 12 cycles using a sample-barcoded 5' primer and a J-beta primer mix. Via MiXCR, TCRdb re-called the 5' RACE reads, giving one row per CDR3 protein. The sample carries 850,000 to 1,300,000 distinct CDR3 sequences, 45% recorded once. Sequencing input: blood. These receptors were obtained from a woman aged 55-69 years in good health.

CDR3 protein: CSALAGAGDTQYF. CDR3 coding DNA: TGCAGTGCCCTAGCGGGAGCTGGAGATACGCAGTATTTT. This sequence joins TRBV20-1 and TRBJ2-3; TRBD2 aligns across 10 bases. The CDR3 is 13 residues long. V lost 6 bases and J lost 5; bases outside the gene matches: 5. In germline, CDR1 is DFQATT, CDR2 SNEGSKA (reference sequence).

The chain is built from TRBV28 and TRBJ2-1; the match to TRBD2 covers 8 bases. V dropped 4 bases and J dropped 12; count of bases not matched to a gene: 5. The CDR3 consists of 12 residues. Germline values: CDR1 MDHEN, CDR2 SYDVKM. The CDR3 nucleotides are TGTGCCAGCAGTTCCCAGGGACTAGGGCAGTTCTTC. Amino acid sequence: CASSSQGLGQFF.

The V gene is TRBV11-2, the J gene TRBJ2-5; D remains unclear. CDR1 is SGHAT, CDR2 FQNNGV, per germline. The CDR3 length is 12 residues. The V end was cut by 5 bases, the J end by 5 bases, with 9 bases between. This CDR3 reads CASSHSQETQYF. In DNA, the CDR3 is TGTGCCAGCAGCCATTCGCAGGAGACCCAGTACTTC.

The CDR3 sequence: CSATTWEQGAWQPQHF. CDR3 nucleotide sequence: TGCAGTGCCACCACTTGGGAACAGGGGGCTTGGCAGCCCCAGCATTTT. The rearrangement links TRBV20-1 to TRBJ1-5; 9 bases agree with TRBD1. After removal of 6 bases from V and 7 bases from J, the junction contained 16 bases not matched to a gene. Germline V gives CDR1 DFQATT, CDR2 SNEGSKA (reference sequence). The CDR3 is made up of 16 amino acids.

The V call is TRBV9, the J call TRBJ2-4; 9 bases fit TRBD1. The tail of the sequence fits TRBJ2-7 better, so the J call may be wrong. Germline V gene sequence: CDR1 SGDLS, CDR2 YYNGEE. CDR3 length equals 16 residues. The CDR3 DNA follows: TGTGCCAGCAGCGTCGAGATCTCGGGACAGGGAGGCGAGCAGTACTTC. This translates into CASSVEISGQGGEQYF.

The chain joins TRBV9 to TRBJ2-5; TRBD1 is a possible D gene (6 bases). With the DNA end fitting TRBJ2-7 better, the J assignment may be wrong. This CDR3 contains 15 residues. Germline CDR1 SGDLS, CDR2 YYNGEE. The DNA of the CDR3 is TGTGCCAGCAGCCCCGGGACAAATACCTTCTACGAGCAGTACTTC. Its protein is CASSPGTNTFYEQYF.

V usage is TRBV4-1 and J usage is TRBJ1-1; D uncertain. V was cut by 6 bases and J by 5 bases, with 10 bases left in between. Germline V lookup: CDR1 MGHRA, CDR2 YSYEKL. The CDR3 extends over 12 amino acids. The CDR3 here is CASRQWGTEAFF. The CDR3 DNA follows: TGCGCCAGCAGACAGTGGGGAACTGAAGCTTTCTTT.

In DNA form, the CDR3 reads TGTGCCAGCAGCCGCCTGGGCTATGAGACCCAGTACTTC. It encodes CASSRLGYETQYF. This chain links TRBV3-1 with TRBJ2-5; D ambiguous. The CDR3 spans 13 residues. CDR1 and CDR2 (germline): LGHDT, YNNKEL (reference sequence). Between the trimmed V and J ends, which lost 4 bases and 5 bases, there was a span of 11 bases.

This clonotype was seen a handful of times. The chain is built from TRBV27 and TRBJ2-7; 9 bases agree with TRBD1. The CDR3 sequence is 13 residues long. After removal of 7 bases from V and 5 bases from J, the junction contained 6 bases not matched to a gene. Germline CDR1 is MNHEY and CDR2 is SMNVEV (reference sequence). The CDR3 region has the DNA TGTGCCAGCACCTACAGGGGGCTCGACGAGCAGTACTTC. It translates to CASTYRGLDEQYF.

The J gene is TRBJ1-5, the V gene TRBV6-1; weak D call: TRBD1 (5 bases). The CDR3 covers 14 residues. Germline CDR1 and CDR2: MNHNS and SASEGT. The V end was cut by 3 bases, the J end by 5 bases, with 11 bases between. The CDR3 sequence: CASSDPGRDQPQHF. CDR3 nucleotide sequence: TGTGCCAGCAGTGACCCAGGGCGGGATCAGCCCCAGCATTTT.

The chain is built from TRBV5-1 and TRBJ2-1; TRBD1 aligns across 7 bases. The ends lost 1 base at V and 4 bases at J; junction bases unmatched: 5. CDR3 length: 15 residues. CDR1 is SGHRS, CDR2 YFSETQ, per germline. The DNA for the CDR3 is TGCGCCAGCAGCTTGTCCGACAGGGCTTACAATGAGCAGTTCTTC. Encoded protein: CASSLSDRAYNEQFF.

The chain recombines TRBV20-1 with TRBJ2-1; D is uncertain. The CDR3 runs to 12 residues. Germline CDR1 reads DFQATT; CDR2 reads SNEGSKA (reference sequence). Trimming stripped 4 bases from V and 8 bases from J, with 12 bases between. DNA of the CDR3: TGCAGTGCTAAACTGGACCGGGATGAGCAGTTCTTC. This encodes CSAKLDRDEQFF.

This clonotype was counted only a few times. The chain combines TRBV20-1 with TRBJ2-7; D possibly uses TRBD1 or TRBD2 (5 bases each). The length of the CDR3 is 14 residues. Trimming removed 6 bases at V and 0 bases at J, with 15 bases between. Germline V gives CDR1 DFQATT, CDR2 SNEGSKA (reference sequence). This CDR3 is CSATGTLGSYEQYF. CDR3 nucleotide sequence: TGCAGTGCCACGGGGACCCTGGGCTCCTACGAGCAGTACTTC.

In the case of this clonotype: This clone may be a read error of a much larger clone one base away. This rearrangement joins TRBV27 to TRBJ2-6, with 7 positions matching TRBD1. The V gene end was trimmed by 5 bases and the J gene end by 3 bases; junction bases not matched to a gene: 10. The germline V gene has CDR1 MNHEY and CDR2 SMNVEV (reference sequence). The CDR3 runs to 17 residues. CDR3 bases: TGTGCCAGCAGTCCACGGACAGGTACTAGTGGGGCCAACGTCCTGACTTTC. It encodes CASSPRTGTSGANVLTF.

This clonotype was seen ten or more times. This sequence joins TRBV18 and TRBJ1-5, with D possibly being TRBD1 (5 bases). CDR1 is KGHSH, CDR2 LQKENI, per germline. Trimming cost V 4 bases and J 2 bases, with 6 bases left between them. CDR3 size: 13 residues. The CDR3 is CASSQTGNQPQHF. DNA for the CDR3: TGTGCCAGCTCACAGACAGGCAATCAGCCCCAGCATTTT.